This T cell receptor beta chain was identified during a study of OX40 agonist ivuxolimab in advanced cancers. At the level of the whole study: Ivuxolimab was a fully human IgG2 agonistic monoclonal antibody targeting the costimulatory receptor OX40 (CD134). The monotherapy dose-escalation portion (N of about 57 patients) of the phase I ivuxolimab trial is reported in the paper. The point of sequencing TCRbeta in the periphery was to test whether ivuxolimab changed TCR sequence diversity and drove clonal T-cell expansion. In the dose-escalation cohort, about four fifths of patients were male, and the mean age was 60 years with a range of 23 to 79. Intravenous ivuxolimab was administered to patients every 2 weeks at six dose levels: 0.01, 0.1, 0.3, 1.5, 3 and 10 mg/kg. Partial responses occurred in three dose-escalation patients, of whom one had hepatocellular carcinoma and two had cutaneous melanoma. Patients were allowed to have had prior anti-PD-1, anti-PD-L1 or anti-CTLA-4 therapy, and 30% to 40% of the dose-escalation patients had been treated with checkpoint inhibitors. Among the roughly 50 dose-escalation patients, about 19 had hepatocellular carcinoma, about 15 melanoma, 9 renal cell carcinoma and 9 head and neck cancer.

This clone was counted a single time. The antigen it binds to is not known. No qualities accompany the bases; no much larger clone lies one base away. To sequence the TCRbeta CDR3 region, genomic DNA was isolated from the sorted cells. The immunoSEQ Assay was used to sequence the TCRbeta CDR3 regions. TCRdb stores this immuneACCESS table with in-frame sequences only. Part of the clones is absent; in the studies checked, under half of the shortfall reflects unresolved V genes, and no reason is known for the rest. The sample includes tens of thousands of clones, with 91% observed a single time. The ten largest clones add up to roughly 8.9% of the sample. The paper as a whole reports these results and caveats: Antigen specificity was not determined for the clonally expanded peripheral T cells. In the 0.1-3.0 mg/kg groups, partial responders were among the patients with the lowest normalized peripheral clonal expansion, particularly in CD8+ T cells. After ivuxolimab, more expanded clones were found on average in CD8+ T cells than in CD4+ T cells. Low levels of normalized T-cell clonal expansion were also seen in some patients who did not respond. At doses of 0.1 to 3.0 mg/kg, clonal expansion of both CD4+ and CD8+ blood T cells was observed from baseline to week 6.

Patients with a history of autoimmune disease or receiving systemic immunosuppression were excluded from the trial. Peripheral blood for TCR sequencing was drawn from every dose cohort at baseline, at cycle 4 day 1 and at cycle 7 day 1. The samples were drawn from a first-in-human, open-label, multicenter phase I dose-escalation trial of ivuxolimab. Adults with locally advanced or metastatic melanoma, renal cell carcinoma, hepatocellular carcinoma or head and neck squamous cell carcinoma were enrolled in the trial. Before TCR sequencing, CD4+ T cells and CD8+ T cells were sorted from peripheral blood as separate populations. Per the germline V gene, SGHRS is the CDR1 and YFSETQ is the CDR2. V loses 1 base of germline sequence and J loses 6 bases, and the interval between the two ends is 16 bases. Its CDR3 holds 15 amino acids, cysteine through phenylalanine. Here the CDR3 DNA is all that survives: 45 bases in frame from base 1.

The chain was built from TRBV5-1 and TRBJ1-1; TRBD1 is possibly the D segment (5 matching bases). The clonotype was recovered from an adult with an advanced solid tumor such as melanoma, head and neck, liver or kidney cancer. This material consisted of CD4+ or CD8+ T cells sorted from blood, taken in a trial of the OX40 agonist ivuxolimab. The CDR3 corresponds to CASSLRGGRSAEAFF. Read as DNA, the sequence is TGCGCCAGCAGCTTGAGGGGAGGGCGAAGCGCTGAAGCTTTCTTT.